This T cell receptor (beta chain) originates from a study of tumor-infiltrating lymphocytes in oesophageal squamous cell carcinoma. This clonotype has at least ten counts. This CDR3 has 14 residues. Germline CDR1 reads MNHNY; CDR2 reads SVGAGI (reference sequence). Trimming shortened V by 2 bases and J by 10 bases, and 12 bases separated the two germline ends. TCRdb called the PCR reads again in MiXCR, with one record for every CDR3 protein. The table records under 20,000 distinct CDR3 sequences, roughly 47% of them present only once. The specimen was esophageal tumor tissue. This chain joins TRBV6-6 and TRBJ1-6; D may be TRBD1 (6 bases). The TCR originated in a male donor with esophageal squamous cell carcinoma. The CDR3 is CASSYGGAQSPLHF. The CDR3 bases are TGTGCCAGCAGTTACGGGGGGGCTCAGTCACCCCTCCACTTT.